The sequence of this TCR beta chain was determined in a study of T-cell memory formation after mild COVID-19. Findings of the study overall: The main location of contracting CD4+ clones was CM and EM, and that of contracting CD8+ clones was EMRA. Contracting clones, day 15 to 85, had balanced CD4/CD8, and later expanders favored CD4+.

Remarks on this clonotype: What it binds is not known.

One entry per CDR3 protein results from TCRdb running MiXCR on the 5' RACE reads. The data contain roughly 610,000 distinct CDR3 sequences, 15% to 20% of them singletons. Germline V gene data show CDR1 as MNHEY and CDR2 as SMNVEV (reference sequence). CDR3 length equals 16 residues. The V end was cut by 4 bases, the J end by 1 base, with 17 bases between. This receptor was taken from an adult woman who had mild COVID-19 (a few samples of this study predate the infection). Cell type and time point are not known. This sequence joins TRBV27 and TRBJ2-7; tentatively, D is TRBD2 (6 bases). Sequencing used PBMCs or a T cell subset sorted from them (not recorded which). The CDR3 loop is CASSSPWGESSYEQYF. The CDR3 coding sequence is TGTGCCAGCAGTTCACCTTGGGGGGAAAGTTCCTACGAGCAGTACTTC.